This T cell receptor beta chain derives from a study of cytomegalovirus exposure and HLA in healthy donors. Study results and limitations: Analysis was carried out at a later point, and it linked a missense DCLRE1C variant to TCR beta V- and J-gene trimming.

In the PCR, 60 Vbeta and 13 Jbeta primers were used. Sequencing used immunoSEQ multiplex PCR; TCRdb keeps in-frame clones, though not all of them. The sample lists about 140,000 clones; over 65% were seen once. Germline V gene lookup returns CDR1 LNHDA and CDR2 SQIVND (reference sequence). This CDR3 is 17 amino acids long. V was pared by 5 bases and J by 3 bases, with 13 bases of the junction left unmatched. Of note for this clone: Its specificity is unknown.

Specimen: PBMCs. The sequence came from a woman aged 30 to 39 in good health and CMV-seronegative. V gene TRBV19 combines with J gene TRBJ2-3; 8 positions agree with TRBD1. CDR3 in amino acids: CASSDQTGESGTDTQYF. The CDR3 coding sequence is TGTGCCAGTAGTGACCAGACAGGGGAAAGTGGGACAGATACGCAGTATTTT.